This T cell receptor beta chain is from a study of blood T cell repertoires in COVID-19. Per the germline V gene, CDR1 is KGHDR and CDR2 is SFDVKD. The CDR3 covers 12 residues. V lost 7 bases and J 5 bases, leaving 9 bases between the germline ends. This clone was found a few times. The repertoire was sequenced with immunoSEQ multiplex PCR; TCRdb's copy has only in-frame clones and lacks some. The sample consists of 450,000 to 500,000 clones, approximately 85% of them appearing once. The J gene is TRBJ2-3, the V gene TRBV24-1, with a possible D match to TRBD1 (5 bases). The sequencing input was peripheral blood. This receptor was obtained from a human donor in a cohort sampled during active COVID-19. The CDR3 here is CATRGLGDTQYF. In DNA form, the CDR3 reads TGTGCCACCAGGGGGCTAGGAGATACGCAGTATTTT.